A single sample gave rise to the 6 T cell receptor beta chains below, sequenced in a study of CD8 T cells in ankylosing spondylitis listed by TCRdb under 2017. General findings and caveats noted by the study authors: A TCR beta motif made up of several highly homologous amino acid variants appeared to be characteristic of blood from ankylosing spondylitis patients.

Their antigen targets remain unknown. Preparation of the library involved 5' RACE. Reads for this sample came from an Illumina HiSeq 2500. Using fastp trimming at Q25 and MiXCR clonotype assembly, TCRdb reanalyzed the public sequencing data and kept in-frame beta chains. One record per CDR3 amino acid sequence lists the most common genes and DNA. The sample table holds around 440,000 distinct CDR3 sequences, of which over 15% were seen once. The ten largest clones represent just over 1% of the sample. The sequencing sample was made of blood, either unsorted or a sorted T cell fraction (not recorded which). The receptors derive from a male donor with ankylosing spondylitis.

A few counts support this clonotype. This rearrangement joins TRBV5-1 to TRBJ2-1; tentative D call: TRBD2 (6 bases). The CDR3 is 21 residues long. Germline V gene sequence: CDR1 SGHRS, CDR2 YFSETQ. V shed 0 bases and J shed 4 bases, with 29 bases lying between them. As DNA, the CDR3 is TGCGCCAGCAGCTTGGCCAGGTCAGGACTACAATCCGGGAGATTGTACAATGAGCAGTTCTTC. Its protein is CASSLARSGLQSGRLYNEQFF.

The rearrangement links TRBV20-1 to TRBJ1-3; the D gene is possibly TRBD1 (5 bases). Germline V CDR1 and CDR2: DFQATT, SNEGSKA (reference sequence). Trimming pared 6 bases from V and 2 bases from J, leaving 14 bases between. The CDR3 is made up of 14 amino acids. Written as DNA, the CDR3 is TGCAGTGCCGCCACATTGGGGGCTGGAAACACCATATATTTT. As protein: CSAATLGAGNTIYF.

This clonotype was counted a few times. This chain joins TRBV12-3 or TRBV12-4 and TRBJ2-1; D unclear. This CDR3 is 15 amino acids long. V gave up 1 base and J gave up 10 bases, with 17 bases separating them. CDR3 protein: CASSLGSFGAIEQFF. Written as DNA, the CDR3 is TGTGCCAGCAGTTTAGGATCCTTCGGAGCAATCGAGCAGTTCTTC.

This clonotype was detected a few times. The rearrangement uses TRBV5-4 and TRBJ2-2; 9 nucleotides match TRBD1. CDR3 length: 16 amino acids. V gave up 4 bases and J gave up 1 base; unmatched junction bases: 5. Germline loops: CDR1 SGHNT, CDR2 YYREEE (reference sequence). DNA of the CDR3: TGTGCCAGCAGCCCAGGGACAGGGAGGAACACCGGGGAGCTGTTTTTT. Translating it yields CASSPGTGRNTGELFF. The full variable domain, completed using reference TRBV5-4 and TRBJ2-2, is ETGVTQSPTHLIKTRGQQVTLRCSSQSGHNTVSWYQQALGQGPQFIFQYYREEENGRGNFPPRFSGLQFPNYSSELNVNALELDDSALYLCASSPGTGRNTGELFFGEGSRLTVL.

J is TRBJ2-7 and V is TRBV6-5; TRBD2 aligns across 8 bases. After removal of 2 bases from V and 3 bases from J, the junction contained 3 bases not matched to a gene. Germline V gene lookup returns CDR1 MNHEY and CDR2 SVGAGI. The CDR3 totals 14 residues. The CDR3 spells CASSYPSGSYEQYF. CDR3 DNA sequence: TGTGCCAGCAGTTACCCGAGCGGGAGCTACGAGCAGTACTTC.

This clonotype was found a few times. This CDR3 is CASSPPEAGVFGYIQYF. CDR3 nucleotide sequence: TGTGCCAGCTCACCACCTGAAGCGGGAGTATTCGGATACATTCAGTACTTC. V is TRBV18 and J is TRBJ2-4; the match to TRBD2 covers 8 bases. The CDR3 length is 17 residues. V was pared by 0 bases and J by 8 bases, with 12 bases of the junction left unmatched. In germline, CDR1 is KGHSH, CDR2 LQKENI.